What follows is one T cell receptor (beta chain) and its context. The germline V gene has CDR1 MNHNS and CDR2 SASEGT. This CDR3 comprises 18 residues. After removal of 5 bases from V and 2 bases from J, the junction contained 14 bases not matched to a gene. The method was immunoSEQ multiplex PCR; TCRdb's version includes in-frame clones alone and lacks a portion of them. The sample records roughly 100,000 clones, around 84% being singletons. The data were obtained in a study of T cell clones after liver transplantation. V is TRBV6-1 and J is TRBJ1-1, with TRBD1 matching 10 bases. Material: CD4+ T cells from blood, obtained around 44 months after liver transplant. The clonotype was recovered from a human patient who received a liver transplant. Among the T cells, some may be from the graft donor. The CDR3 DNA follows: TGTGCCAGCAGTCAAGGGGTTGGGACAGGGGAGATAAACACTGAAGCTTTCTTT. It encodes CASSQGVGTGEINTEAFF.